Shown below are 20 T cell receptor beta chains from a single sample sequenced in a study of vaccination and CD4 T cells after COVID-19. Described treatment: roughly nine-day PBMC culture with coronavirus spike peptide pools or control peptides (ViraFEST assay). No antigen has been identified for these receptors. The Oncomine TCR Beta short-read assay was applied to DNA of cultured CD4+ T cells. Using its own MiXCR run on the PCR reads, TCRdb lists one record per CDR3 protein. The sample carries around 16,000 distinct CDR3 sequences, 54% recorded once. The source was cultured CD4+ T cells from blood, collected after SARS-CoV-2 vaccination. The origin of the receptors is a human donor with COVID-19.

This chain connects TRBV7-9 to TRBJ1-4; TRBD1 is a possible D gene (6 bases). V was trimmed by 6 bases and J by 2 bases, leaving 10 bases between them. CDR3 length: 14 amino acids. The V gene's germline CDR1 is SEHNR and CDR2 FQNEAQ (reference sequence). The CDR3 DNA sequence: TGTGCCAGCAGACCAGGGGTTACTAATGAAAAACTGTTTTTT. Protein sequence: CASRPGVTNEKLFF.

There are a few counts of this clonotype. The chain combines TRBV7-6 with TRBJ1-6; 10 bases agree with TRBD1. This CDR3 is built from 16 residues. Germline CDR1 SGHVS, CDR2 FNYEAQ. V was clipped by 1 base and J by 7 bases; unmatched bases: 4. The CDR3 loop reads CASSLGGQGKNSPLHF. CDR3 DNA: TGTGCCAGCAGCTTAGGGGGACAGGGGAAAAATTCACCCCTCCACTTT.

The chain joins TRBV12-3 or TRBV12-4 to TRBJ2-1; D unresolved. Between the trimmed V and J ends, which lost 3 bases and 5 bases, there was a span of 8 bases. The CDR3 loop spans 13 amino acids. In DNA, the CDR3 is TGTGCCAGCAGTTTTGGCACCCACAATGAGCAGTTCTTC. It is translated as CASSFGTHNEQFF.

Here the CDR3 reads CASSFAGVVNEAFF. CDR3 coding DNA: TGTGCCAGCAGCTTTGCAGGGGTGGTAAATGAAGCTTTCTTT. V is TRBV7-8 and J is TRBJ1-1, with D maybe TRBD1 (6 bases). Germline V gene data show CDR1 as SGHVS and CDR2 as FQNEAQ. Deletions cut 3 bases from V and 7 bases from J, with 15 bases between. This CDR3 contains 14 residues. The variable domain in full, completed from reference TRBV7-8 and TRBJ1-1, reads GAGVSQSPRYKVAKRGQDVALRCDPISGHVSLFWYQQALGQGPEFLTYFQNEAQLDKSGLPSDRFFAERPEGSVSTLKIQRTQQEDSAVYLCASSFAGVVNEAFFGQGTRLTVV.

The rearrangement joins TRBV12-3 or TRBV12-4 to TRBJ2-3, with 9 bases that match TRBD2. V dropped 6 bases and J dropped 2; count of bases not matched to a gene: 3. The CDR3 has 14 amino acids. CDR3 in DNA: TGTGCCAGCAGCGAGCGGGGGGACACAGATACGCAGTATTTT. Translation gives CASSERGDTDTQYF.

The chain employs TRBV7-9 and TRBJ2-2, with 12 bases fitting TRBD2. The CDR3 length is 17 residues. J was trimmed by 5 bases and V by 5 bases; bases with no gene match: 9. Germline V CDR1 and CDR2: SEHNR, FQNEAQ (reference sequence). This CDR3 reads CASSRPPSGGETGELFF. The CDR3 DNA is TGTGCCAGCAGCCGCCCCCCTAGCGGGGGGGAAACCGGGGAGCTGTTTTTT. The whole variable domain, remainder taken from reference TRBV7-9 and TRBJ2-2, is DTGVSQNPRHKITKRGQNVTFRCDPISEHNRLYWYRQTLGQGPEFLTYFQNEAQLEKSRLLSDRFSAERPKGSFSTLEIQRTEQGDSAMYLCASSRPPSGGETGELFFGEGSRLTVL.

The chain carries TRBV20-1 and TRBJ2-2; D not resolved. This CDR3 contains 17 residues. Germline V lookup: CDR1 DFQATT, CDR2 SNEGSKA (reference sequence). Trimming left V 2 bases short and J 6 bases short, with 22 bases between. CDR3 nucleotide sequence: TGCAGTGCTAGACCGATCTTGGGGTCCTCCGTCCCCGGGGAGCTGTTTTTT. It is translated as CSARPILGSSVPGELFF.

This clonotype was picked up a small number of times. CDR3 amino acids: CASRPDTYYGYTF. In DNA form, the CDR3 reads TGTGCCAGCAGACCAGACACCTACTATGGCTACACCTTC. V and J are TRBV27 and TRBJ1-2; D is unclear. Trimming took off 6 bases at V and 3 bases at J, with 11 bases between the two ends. Germline assignment: CDR1 MNHEY and CDR2 SMNVEV (reference sequence). The CDR3 covers 13 residues.

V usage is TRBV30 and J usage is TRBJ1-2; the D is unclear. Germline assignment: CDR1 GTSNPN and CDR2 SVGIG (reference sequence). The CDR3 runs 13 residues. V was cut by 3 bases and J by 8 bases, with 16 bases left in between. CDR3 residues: CAWSSKGRAGYTF. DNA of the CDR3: TGTGCCTGGAGCTCCAAGGGCCGGGCCGGCTACACCTTC.

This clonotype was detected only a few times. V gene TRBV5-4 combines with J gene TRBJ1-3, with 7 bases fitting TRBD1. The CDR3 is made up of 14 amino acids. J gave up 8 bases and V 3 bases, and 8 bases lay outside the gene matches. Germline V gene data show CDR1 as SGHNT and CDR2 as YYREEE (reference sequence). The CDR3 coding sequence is TGTGCCAGCAGCTCTCGGGACAGAGAAGACACCATATATTTT. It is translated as CASSSRDREDTIYF. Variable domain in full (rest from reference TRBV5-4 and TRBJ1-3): ETGVTQSPTHLIKTRGQQVTLRCSSQSGHNTVSWYQQALGQGPQFIFQYYREEENGRGNFPPRFSGLQFPNYSSELNVNALELDDSALYLCASSSRDREDTIYFGEGSWLTVV.

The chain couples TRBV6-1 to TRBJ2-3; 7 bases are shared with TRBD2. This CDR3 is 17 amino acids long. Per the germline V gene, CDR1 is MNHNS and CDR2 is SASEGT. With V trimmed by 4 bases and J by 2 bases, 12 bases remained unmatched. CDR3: CASSAGGFTGPTDTQYF. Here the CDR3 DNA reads TGTGCCAGCAGTGCGGGAGGATTTACCGGGCCCACAGATACGCAGTATTTT.

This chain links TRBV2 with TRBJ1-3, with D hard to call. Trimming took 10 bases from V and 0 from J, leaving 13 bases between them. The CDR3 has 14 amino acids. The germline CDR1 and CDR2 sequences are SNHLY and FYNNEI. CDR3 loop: CATSTSVSGNTIYF. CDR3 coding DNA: TGTGCCACAAGCACATCAGTCTCTGGAAACACCATATATTTT.

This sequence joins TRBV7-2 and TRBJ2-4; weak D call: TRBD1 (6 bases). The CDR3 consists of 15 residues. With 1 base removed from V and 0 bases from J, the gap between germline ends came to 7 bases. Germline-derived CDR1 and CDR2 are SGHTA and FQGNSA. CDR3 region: CASSLGGPAKNIQYF. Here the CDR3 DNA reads TGTGCCAGCAGCTTAGGGGGGCCAGCCAAAAACATTCAGTACTTC.

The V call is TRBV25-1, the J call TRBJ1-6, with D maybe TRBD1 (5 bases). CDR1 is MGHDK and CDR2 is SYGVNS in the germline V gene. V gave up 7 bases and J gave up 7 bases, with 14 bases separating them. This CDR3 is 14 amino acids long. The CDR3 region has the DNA TGTGCCAGCAATCCAGGGTTCCAAAATTCACCCCTCCACTTT. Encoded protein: CASNPGFQNSPLHF.

The CDR3 sequence: CASSLRANYGYTF. For the CDR3, the DNA is TGTGCCAGCAGCTTACGGGCTAACTATGGCTACACCTTC. V gene TRBV7-8 combines with J gene TRBJ1-2; unclear D gene. V was trimmed by 2 bases and J by 0 bases, leaving 4 bases between them. CDR3 length: 13 residues. Germline CDR1 reads SGHVS; CDR2 reads FQNEAQ.

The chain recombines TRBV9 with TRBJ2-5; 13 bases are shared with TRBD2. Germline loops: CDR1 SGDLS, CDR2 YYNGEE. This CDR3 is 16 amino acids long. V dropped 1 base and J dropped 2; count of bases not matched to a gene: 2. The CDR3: CASSVTSGGAQETQYF. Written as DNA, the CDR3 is TGTGCCAGCAGCGTAACTAGCGGGGGGGCACAAGAGACCCAGTACTTC.

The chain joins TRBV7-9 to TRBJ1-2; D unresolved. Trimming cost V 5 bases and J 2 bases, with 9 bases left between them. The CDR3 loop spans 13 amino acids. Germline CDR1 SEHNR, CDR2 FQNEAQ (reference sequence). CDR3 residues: CASSQGANYGYTF. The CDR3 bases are TGTGCCAGCAGCCAAGGAGCGAACTATGGCTACACCTTC.

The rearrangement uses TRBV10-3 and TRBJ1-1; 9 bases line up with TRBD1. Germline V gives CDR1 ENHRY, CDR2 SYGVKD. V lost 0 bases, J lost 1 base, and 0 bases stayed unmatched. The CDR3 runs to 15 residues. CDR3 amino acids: CAISESGQGNTEAFF. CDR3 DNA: TGTGCCATCAGTGAGTCGGGACAGGGGAACACTGAAGCTTTCTTT.

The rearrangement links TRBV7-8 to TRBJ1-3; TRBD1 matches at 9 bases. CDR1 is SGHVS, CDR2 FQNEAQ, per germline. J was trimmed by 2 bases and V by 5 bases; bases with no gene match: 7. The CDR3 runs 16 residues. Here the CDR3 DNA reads TGTGCCAGCAGCCTACCGACAGGGGGAACTGGAAACACCATATATTTT. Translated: CASSLPTGGTGNTIYF.

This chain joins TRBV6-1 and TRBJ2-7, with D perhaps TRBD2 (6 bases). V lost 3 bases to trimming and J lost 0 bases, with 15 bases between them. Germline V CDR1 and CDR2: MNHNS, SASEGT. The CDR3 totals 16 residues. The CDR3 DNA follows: TGTGCCAGCAGTGATGCCGGGACTCAGAGCTCCTACGAGCAGTACTTC. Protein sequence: CASSDAGTQSSYEQYF.